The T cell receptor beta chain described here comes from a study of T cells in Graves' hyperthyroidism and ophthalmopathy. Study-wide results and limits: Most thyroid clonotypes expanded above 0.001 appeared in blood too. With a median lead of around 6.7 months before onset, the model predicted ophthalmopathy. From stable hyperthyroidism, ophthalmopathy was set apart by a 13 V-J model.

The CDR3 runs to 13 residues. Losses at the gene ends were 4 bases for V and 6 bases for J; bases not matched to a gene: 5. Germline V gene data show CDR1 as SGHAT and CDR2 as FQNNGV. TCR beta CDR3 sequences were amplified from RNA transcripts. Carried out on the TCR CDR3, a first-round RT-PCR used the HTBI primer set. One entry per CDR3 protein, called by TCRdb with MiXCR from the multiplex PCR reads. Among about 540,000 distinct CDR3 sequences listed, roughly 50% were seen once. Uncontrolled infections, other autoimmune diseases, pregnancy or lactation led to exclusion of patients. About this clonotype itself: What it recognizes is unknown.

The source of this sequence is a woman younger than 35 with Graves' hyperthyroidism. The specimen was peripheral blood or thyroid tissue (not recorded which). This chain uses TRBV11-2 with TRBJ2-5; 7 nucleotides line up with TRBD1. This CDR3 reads CASSSYRGQTQYF. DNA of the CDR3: TGTGCCAGCAGCTCCTACAGGGGCCAGACCCAGTACTTC.